These 30 T cell receptor beta chains came from one sample sequenced in a study of regulatory T cells in long-lasting Graves disease. Researchers made TCR beta libraries by using iRepertoire HTBI primers and running Arm-PCR on CDR3 regions. From the multiplex PCR reads, TCRdb called clonotypes with MiXCR, one entry per CDR3 protein. The sample holds 310,000 or so distinct CDR3 sequences, around 20% seen once. Documented time point: persistent/refractory GD, antithyroid drugs over 5 years with positive TRAb. The authors made the TCR library using RNA they extracted from PBMCs. The material was peripheral blood mononuclear cells (PBMCs), obtained when the disease was refractory, from a patient treated with antithyroid drugs. All receptors derive from a female donor with Graves disease.

This clonotype occurred many times. The chain combines TRBV7-8 with TRBJ2-5, with TRBD2 matching over 10 bases. In germline, CDR1 is SGHVS, CDR2 FQNEAQ. V shed 5 bases and J 5 bases; nucleotides not matched to a gene: 14. The CDR3 is made up of 17 amino acids. The CDR3 reads CASSTEGASGSGETQYF. DNA of the CDR3: TGTGCCAGCAGCACCGAGGGGGCTAGCGGGAGTGGGGAGACCCAGTACTTC.

J is TRBJ2-2 and V is TRBV24-1; TRBD2 is a possible D gene (6 bases). Germline-derived CDR1 and CDR2 are KGHDR and SFDVKD. The germline V and J ends were trimmed by 8 bases and 3 bases, with 12 bases remaining between them. This CDR3 is built from 14 residues. Here the CDR3 reads CATTEGGYTGELFF. As DNA, the CDR3 is TGTGCCACCACGGAGGGCGGGTACACCGGGGAGCTGTTTTTT.

The sample holds many counts of this clonotype. V gene TRBV7-2 combines with J gene TRBJ2-7; 9 nucleotides match TRBD2. J was trimmed by 5 bases and V by 5 bases; bases with no gene match: 7. The CDR3 is 14 residues long. CDR1 and CDR2 from the germline V gene are SGHTA and FQGNSA. The CDR3 protein is CASSLGLAFNEQYF. The CDR3 region has the DNA TGTGCCAGCAGCCTGGGACTAGCTTTTAACGAGCAGTACTTC.

This clonotype was counted many times. The chain employs TRBV30 and TRBJ1-2; 10 bases match TRBD1. Germline loops: CDR1 GTSNPN, CDR2 SVGIG (reference sequence). The junction had 7 bases not matched to a gene; V was cut back by 0 bases and J by 9 bases. The CDR3 totals 14 residues. CDR3 sequence: CAWSVGQGGISYTF. As DNA, the CDR3 is TGTGCCTGGAGTGTAGGACAGGGGGGGATTAGCTACACCTTC.

This chain links TRBV4-1 with TRBJ1-2; possibly TRBD1 for D (5 bases). Germline V gene sequence: CDR1 MGHRA, CDR2 YSYEKL. Trimming removed 2 bases from V and 6 bases from J, with 19 bases in between. The CDR3 is 16 amino acids. The CDR3 protein is CASSQQGTKAKDGYTF. CDR3 in DNA: TGCGCCAGCAGCCAACAGGGAACGAAGGCGAAGGATGGCTACACCTTC.

This clonotype was observed a handful of times. The chain uses TRBV24-1 and TRBJ2-6; 7 nucleotides line up with TRBD1. The germline CDR1 and CDR2 sequences are KGHDR and SFDVKD. This CDR3 spans 16 amino acids. V lost 4 bases and J lost 4; bases outside the gene matches: 6. In nucleotides, the CDR3 is TGTGCCACCAGTGACCCCGACAGGGCGGGGGCCAACGTCCTGACTTTC. It codes for CATSDPDRAGANVLTF.

This clonotype was seen a few times. V usage is TRBV30 and J usage is TRBJ1-1; D gene ambiguous. There are 13 residues in the CDR3. The ends were cut back, 0 bases at V and 6 bases at J, with 11 bases in the middle. Germline assignment: CDR1 GTSNPN and CDR2 SVGIG (reference sequence). CDR3: CAWSVLGVPEAFF. The CDR3 region has the DNA TGTGCCTGGAGTGTACTTGGGGTCCCTGAAGCTTTCTTT.

This clonotype showed up many times. V gene TRBV5-1 combines with J gene TRBJ1-4; no definite D call. This CDR3 spans 15 amino acids. Germline assignment: CDR1 SGHRS and CDR2 YFSETQ. V lost 6 bases, J lost 1 base, and 13 bases lay in between. The DNA of the CDR3 is TGCGCCAGCACCACGGGAGGACTAACTAATGAAAAACTGTTTTTT. It codes for CASTTGGLTNEKLFF.

This clonotype has a count of ten or more. This chain uses TRBV12-3 or TRBV12-4 with TRBJ1-5; D call uncertain. CDR3 size: 11 residues. Trimming pared 4 bases from V and 7 bases from J, leaving 5 bases between. As DNA, the CDR3 is TGTGCCAGCAGTTCTAGCCAGCCCCAGCATTTT. Encoded protein: CASSSSQPQHF.

This clonotype turned up a few times. V and J are TRBV20-1 and TRBJ1-1; D is perhaps TRBD1 (5 bases). V shed 3 bases and J shed 0 bases, with 8 bases lying between them. The V gene's germline CDR1 is DFQATT and CDR2 SNEGSKA (reference sequence). CDR3 size: 13 residues. As DNA, the CDR3 is TGCAGTGCTAGGACAGACATGAACACTGAAGCTTTCTTT. This encodes CSARTDMNTEAFF.

To note about this clonotype: This may stem from a read error, because a much larger clone lies one nucleotide away. The V and J genes are TRBV30 and TRBJ1-2; D is unresolved. Germline CDR1 reads GTSNPN; CDR2 reads SVGIG (reference sequence). The CDR3 spans 11 residues. The CDR3 nucleotides read TGTGCCTGGAACAGAAACTTTGGCTACACCTTC. It is translated as CAWNRNFGYTF.

This chain connects TRBV7-9 to TRBJ1-1; D is undetermined. V shed 5 bases and J shed 5 bases, with 15 bases lying between them. Germline CDR1 and CDR2: SEHNR and FQNEAQ (reference sequence). CDR3 length: 14 residues. CDR3 in amino acids: CASSHPRGGTEAFF. The CDR3 nucleotides are TGTGCCAGCAGCCACCCTCGGGGAGGGACTGAAGCTTTCTTT.

This clonotype was seen more than once but under ten times. This chain connects TRBV27 to TRBJ2-2; the D is unclear. The germline V and J ends were trimmed by 6 bases and 6 bases, with 14 bases remaining between them. This CDR3 has 14 amino acids. CDR1 is MNHEY and CDR2 is SMNVEV in the germline V gene (reference sequence). The CDR3 protein is CASSRHRPAGELFF. CDR3 in DNA: TGTGCCAGCAGCCGCCATCGGCCCGCCGGGGAGCTGTTTTTT.

This chain connects TRBV7-2 to TRBJ2-7; 14 bases are shared with TRBD2. The CDR3 totals 16 residues. Per germline, CDR1 SGHTA and CDR2 FQGNSA. With V trimmed by 7 bases and J by 3 bases, 8 bases remained unmatched. CDR3 sequence (DNA): TGTGCCAGCACCCTGACTAGCGGGGGGGTGAACTACGAGCAGTACTTC. Encoded protein: CASTLTSGGVNYEQYF.

This chain connects TRBV28 to TRBJ2-2, with D possibly being TRBD1 (5 bases). Germline V gives CDR1 MDHEN, CDR2 SYDVKM. The CDR3 has 15 amino acids. The ends were cut back, 3 bases at V and 1 base at J, with 9 bases in the middle. The CDR3 protein is CASSFFGQNTGELFF. CDR3 nucleotide sequence: TGTGCCAGCAGTTTCTTCGGACAGAACACCGGGGAGCTGTTTTTT.

This clonotype was counted at least ten times. The genes are TRBV7-2 and TRBJ1-2, with D possibly TRBD1 on 5 matching bases. Germline V CDR1 and CDR2: SGHTA, FQGNSA. This CDR3 is 14 amino acids long. Trimming pared 8 bases from V and 1 base from J, leaving 14 bases between. The CDR3 region is CASQTASRNYGYTF. CDR3 bases: TGTGCCAGCCAGACAGCCAGCCGTAACTATGGCTACACCTTC. Supplemented by reference TRBV7-2 and TRBJ1-2, the full variable domain reads GAGVSQSPSNKVTEKGKDVELRCDPISGHTALYWYRQSLGQGLEFLIYFQGNSAPDKSGLPSDRFSAERTGGSVSTLTIQRTQQEDSAVYLCASQTASRNYGYTFGSGTRLTVV.

With respect to this clonotype: One end of the junction fails to match germline, which may point to a read error. This chain joins TRBV20-1 and TRBJ2-7; D remains unclear. This CDR3 is built from 11 residues. The germline gives CDR1 DFQATT, CDR2 SNEGSKA (reference sequence). The CDR3 reads CSASLTYERYF. CDR3 sequence (DNA): TGCAGTGCCTCGCTAACCTACGAGCGGTACTTC.

This clonotype has only one observation. V is TRBV18 and J is TRBJ1-3; D unresolved. The ends were cut back, 1 base at V and 0 bases at J, with 10 bases in the middle. CDR1 KGHSH and CDR2 LQKENI come from the germline V gene. CDR3 length: 16 amino acids. This CDR3 is CASSPQAANSGNTIYF. The CDR3 nucleotides are TGTGCCAGCTCACCACAAGCGGCCAACTCTGGAAACACCATATATTTT.

This clonotype was seen many times. The rearrangement uses TRBV2 and TRBJ2-5; D ambiguous. The CDR3 has 13 residues. Germline V gene data show CDR1 as SNHLY and CDR2 as FYNNEI. V was shortened by 6 bases and J by 0 bases, with 8 bases between the two germline ends. In DNA form, the CDR3 reads TGTGCCAGCAGGGGATGGGACCAAGAGACCCAGTACTTC. It is translated as CASRGWDQETQYF.

Ten or more counts support this clonotype. This chain joins TRBV7-2 and TRBJ1-4; no firm D call. V was trimmed by 3 bases and J by 7 bases, leaving 3 bases between them. This CDR3 has 11 amino acids. CDR1 is SGHTA and CDR2 is FQGNSA in the germline V gene. The CDR3 reads CASSFSEKLFF. DNA for the CDR3: TGTGCCAGCAGCTTTAGTGAAAAACTGTTTTTT.

The table lists this clonotype with a few counts. The chain has TRBV7-9 and TRBJ2-2; D unresolved. CDR3 size: 13 residues. CDR1 is SEHNR, CDR2 FQNEAQ, per germline (reference sequence). V lost 5 bases, J lost 4 bases, and 8 bases lay in between. The CDR3 reads CASSVLGTGELFF. In DNA, the CDR3 is TGTGCCAGCAGCGTCCTCGGCACCGGGGAGCTGTTTTTT.

With regard to this clonotype: One base separates it from a far larger clone, so it is likely a read error. The chain couples TRBV3-1 to TRBJ2-2, with D perhaps matching TRBD1 or TRBD2 (5 bases each). Germline lookup yields CDR1 LGHDT and CDR2 YNNKEL (reference sequence). The CDR3 is made up of 14 amino acids. V was clipped by 5 bases and J by 7 bases, with 14 bases between them. The CDR3 protein is CASSSGTSFGELFF. The DNA for the CDR3 is TGTGCCAGCAGCTCCGGGACCTCGTTCGGGGAGCTGTTTTTT.

The chain is built from TRBV7-2 and TRBJ2-2; either TRBD1 or TRBD2 may fit D (5 bases each). Germline CDR1 reads SGHTA; CDR2 reads FQGNSA. The V and J ends lost 6 bases and 0 bases respectively, with 11 bases between them. The CDR3 has 15 amino acids. The CDR3 region has the DNA TGTGCCAGCAGGAGGGACGGTTCGAACACCGGGGAGCTGTTTTTT. Amino acid sequence: CASRRDGSNTGELFF.

In this sample, this clonotype turned up a few times. This rearrangement joins TRBV7-9 to TRBJ1-1; the D is unclear. The CDR3 runs 13 residues. CDR1 and CDR2 (germline): SEHNR, FQNEAQ (reference sequence). Trimming stripped 10 bases from V and 0 bases from J, with 12 bases between. Here the CDR3 reads CATKGTMNTEAFF. The CDR3 coding sequence is TGTGCCACCAAGGGCACCATGAACACTGAAGCTTTCTTT.

This clonotype occurred once. The rearrangement uses TRBV11-2 and TRBJ2-3; D may be TRBD1 (6 bases). The CDR3 consists of 15 residues. Trimming pared 3 bases from V and 6 bases from J, leaving 16 bases between. The germline gives CDR1 SGHAT, CDR2 FQNNGV. Written as DNA, the CDR3 is TGTGCCAGCAGCTTTGGCAGGGGTAGTCTGGATACGCAGTATTTT. This gives the protein CASSFGRGSLDTQYF. Full variable domain (rest looked up from reference TRBV11-2 and TRBJ2-3): EAGVAQSPRYKIIEKRQSVAFWCNPISGHATLYWYQQILGQGPKLLIQFQNNGVVDDSQLPKDRFSAERLKGVDSTLKIQPAKLEDSAVYLCASSFGRGSLDTQYFGPGTRLTVL.

V is TRBV2 and J is TRBJ1-1; 8 bases agree with TRBD1. Germline CDR1 SNHLY, CDR2 FYNNEI. The length of the CDR3 is 15 residues. Unmatched junction bases numbered 13, after V lost 8 bases and J lost 5 bases. The CDR3 DNA reads as TGTGCCAGCGTCTTTGCTGGACAGGGTCTAACTGAAGCTTTCTTT. This encodes CASVFAGQGLTEAFF. The full variable domain, rest sourced from reference TRBV2 and TRBJ1-1, is EPEVTQTPSHQVTQMGQEVILRCVPISNHLYFYWYRQILGQKVEFLVSFYNNEISEKSEIFDDQFSVERPDGSNFTLKIRSTKLEDSAMYFCASVFAGQGLTEAFFGQGTRLTVV.

At least ten counts were recorded for this clonotype. The CDR3 region has the DNA TGTGCCAGCAGCTTAGGGCCTACCCCCGCTTTCTTT. It specifies CASSLGPTPAFF. The chain links TRBV11-3 to TRBJ1-1; D is uncertain. Germline-derived CDR1 and CDR2 are SGHNT and YENEEA. CDR3 length equals 12 residues. Trimming took off 1 base at V and 11 bases at J, with 11 bases between the two ends.

The table lists this clonotype with many counts. DNA for the CDR3: TGCAGTGCTAGAGAAGGGGGTCAGCCCCAGCATTTT. Its translation is CSAREGGQPQHF. The chain employs TRBV20-1 and TRBJ1-5; maybe TRBD1 (6 bases). Trimming left V 0 bases short and J 6 bases short, with 6 bases between. The germline V gene encodes CDR1 DFQATT and CDR2 SNEGSKA (reference sequence). This CDR3 has 12 residues.

This clonotype has a count of ten or more. The chain couples TRBV28 to TRBJ1-4; 8 nucleotides align to TRBD1. The V gene's germline CDR1 is MDHEN and CDR2 SYDVKM. V shed 3 bases and J 4 bases; nucleotides not matched to a gene: 1. This CDR3 contains 14 residues. CDR3 DNA sequence: TGTGCCAGCAGTTTCAGGGGGCGTAATGAAAAACTGTTTTTT. Translated, it gives CASSFRGRNEKLFF.

This clonotype was recorded once. A single base is all that separates this from a far larger clone, so a read error is likely. The chain has TRBV6-2 or TRBV6-3 and TRBJ1-4; D is ambiguous. This CDR3 spans 14 amino acids. Per the germline V gene, CDR1 is MNHEY and CDR2 is SVGEGT. The ends were cut back, 4 bases at V and 7 bases at J, with 13 bases in the middle. CDR3 amino acids: CASSLRRVSEKLFF. CDR3 nucleotide sequence: TGTGCCAGCAGTTTGCGGAGGGTTAGTGAAAAACTGTTTTTT.